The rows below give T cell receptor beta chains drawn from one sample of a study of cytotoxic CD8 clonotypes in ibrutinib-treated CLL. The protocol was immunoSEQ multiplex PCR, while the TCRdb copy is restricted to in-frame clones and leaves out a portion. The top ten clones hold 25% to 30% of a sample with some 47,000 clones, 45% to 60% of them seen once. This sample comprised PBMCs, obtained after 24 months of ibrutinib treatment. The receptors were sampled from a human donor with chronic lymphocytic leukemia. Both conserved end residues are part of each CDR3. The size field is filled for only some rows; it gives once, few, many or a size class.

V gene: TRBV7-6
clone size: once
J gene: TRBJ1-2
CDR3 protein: CASSLVEGGDGYTF

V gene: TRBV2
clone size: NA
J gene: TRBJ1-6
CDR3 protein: CASDGGSYNSPLHF

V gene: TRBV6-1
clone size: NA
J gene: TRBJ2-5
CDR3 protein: CASSDVVGTQYF

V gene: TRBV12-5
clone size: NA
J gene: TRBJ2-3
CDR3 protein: CASGFSGGTKRDTQYF

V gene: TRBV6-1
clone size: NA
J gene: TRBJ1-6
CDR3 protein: CASRGGNSPLHF

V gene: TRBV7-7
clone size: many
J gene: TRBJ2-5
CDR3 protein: CASSPGNRETQYF

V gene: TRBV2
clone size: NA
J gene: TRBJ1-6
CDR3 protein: CASSEAEESPLHF

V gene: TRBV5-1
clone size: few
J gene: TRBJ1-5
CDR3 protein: CASSLASAEGQPQHF

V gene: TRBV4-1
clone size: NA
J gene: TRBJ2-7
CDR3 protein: CASSLRDQPNYEQYF

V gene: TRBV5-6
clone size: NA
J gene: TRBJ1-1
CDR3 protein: CASSFQGMNTEAFF

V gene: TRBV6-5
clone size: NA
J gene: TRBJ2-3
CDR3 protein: CASSYSRDRTDTQYF

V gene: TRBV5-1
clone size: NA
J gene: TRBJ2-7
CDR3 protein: CASSFDSEYEQYF

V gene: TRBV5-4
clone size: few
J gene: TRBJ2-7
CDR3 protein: CASSLFGEPSYEQYF

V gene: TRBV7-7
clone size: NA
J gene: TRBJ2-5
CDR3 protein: CASSLAGRQETQYF

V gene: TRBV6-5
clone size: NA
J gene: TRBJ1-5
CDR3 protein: CASSPQSNQPQHF

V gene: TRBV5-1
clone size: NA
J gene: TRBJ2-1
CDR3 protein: CASSLSGSGSYNEQFF

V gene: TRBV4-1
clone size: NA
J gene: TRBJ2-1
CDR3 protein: CASSQETVGSYNEQFF

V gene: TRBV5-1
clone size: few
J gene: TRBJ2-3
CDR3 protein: CASSLGWGNTDTQYF

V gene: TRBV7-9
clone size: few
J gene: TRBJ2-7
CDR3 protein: CASSLLGQGAQRAYEQYF

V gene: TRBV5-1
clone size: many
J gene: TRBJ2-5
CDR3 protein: CASSLGTQQSETQYF